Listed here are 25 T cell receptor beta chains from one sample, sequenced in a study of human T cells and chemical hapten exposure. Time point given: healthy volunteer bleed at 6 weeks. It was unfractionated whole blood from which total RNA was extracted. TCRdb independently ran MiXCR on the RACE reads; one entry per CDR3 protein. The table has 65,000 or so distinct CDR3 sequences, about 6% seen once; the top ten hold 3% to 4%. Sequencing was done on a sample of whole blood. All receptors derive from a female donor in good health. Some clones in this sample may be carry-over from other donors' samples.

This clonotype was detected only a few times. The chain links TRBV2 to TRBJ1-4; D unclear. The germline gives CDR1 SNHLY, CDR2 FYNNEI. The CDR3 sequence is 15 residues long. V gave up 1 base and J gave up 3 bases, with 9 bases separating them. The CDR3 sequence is CASSEDLGSNEKLFF. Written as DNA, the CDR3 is TGTGCCAGCAGTGAAGACCTGGGGTCTAATGAAAAACTGTTTTTT. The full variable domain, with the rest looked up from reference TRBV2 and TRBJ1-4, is EPEVTQTPSHQVTQMGQEVILRCVPISNHLYFYWYRQILGQKVEFLVSFYNNEISEKSEIFDDQFSVERPDGSNFTLKIRSTKLEDSAMYFCASSEDLGSNEKLFFGSGTQLSVL.

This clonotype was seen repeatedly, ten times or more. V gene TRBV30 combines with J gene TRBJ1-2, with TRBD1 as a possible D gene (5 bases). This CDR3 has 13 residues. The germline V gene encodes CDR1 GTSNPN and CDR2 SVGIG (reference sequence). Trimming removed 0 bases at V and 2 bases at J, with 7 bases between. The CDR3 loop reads CAWSVTENYGYTF. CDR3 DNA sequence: TGTGCCTGGAGTGTGACAGAGAACTATGGCTACACCTTC. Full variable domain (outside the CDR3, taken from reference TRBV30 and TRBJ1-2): SQTIHQWPATLVQPVGSPLSLECTVEGTSNPNLYWYRQAAGRGLQLLFYSVGIGQISSEVPQNLSASRPQDRQFILSSKKLLLSDSGFYLCAWSVTENYGYTFGSGTRLTVV.

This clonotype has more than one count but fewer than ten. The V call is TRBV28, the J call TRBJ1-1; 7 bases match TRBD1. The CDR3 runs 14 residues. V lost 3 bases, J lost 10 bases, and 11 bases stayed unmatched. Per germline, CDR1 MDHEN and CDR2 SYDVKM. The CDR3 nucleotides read TGTGCCAGCAGTTTCCAGGACAGGCTAGGTGGAGCTTTCTTT. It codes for CASSFQDRLGGAFF.

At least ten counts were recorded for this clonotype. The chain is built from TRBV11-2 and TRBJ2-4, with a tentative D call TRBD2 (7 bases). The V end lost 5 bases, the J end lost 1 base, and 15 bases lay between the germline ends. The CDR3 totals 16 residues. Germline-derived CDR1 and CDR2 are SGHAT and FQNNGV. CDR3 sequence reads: CASSPSGGAAKNIQYF. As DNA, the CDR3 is TGTGCCAGCAGCCCCAGTGGGGGGGCGGCCAAAAACATTCAGTACTTC. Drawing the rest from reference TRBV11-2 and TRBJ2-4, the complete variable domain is EAGVAQSPRYKIIEKRQSVAFWCNPISGHATLYWYQQILGQGPKLLIQFQNNGVVDDSQLPKDRFSAERLKGVDSTLKIQPAKLEDSAVYLCASSPSGGAAKNIQYFGAGTRLSVL.

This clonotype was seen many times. Here the CDR3 reads CASSRGPEDGYTF. The CDR3 nucleotides are TGTGCCAGCAGCCGGGGCCCGGAGGATGGCTACACCTTC. The chain carries TRBV12-3 or TRBV12-4 and TRBJ1-2; D might be TRBD1 (5 bases). The CDR3 covers 13 residues. Trimming removed 6 bases from V and 6 bases from J, with 14 bases in between.

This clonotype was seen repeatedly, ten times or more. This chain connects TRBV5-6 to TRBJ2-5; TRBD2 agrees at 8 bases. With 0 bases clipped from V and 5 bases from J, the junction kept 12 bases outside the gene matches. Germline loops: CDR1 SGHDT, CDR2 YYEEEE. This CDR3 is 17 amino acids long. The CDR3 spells CASSLGGTRGRSETQYF. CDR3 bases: TGTGCCAGCAGCTTGGGGGGGACTCGCGGGAGGAGCGAGACCCAGTACTTC.

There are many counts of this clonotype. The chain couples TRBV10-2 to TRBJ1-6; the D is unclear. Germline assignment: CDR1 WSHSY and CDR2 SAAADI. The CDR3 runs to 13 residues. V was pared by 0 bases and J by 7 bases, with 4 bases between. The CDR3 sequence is CASSESENSPLHF. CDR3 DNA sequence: TGCGCCAGCAGTGAGTCGGAGAATTCACCCCTCCACTTT.

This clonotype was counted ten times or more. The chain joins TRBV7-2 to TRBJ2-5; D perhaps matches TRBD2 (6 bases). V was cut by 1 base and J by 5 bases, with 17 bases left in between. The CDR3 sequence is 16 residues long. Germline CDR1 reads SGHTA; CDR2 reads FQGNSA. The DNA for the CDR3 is TGTGCCAGCAGCTTAGGCGGCGGGGTAATACGTGAGACCCAGTACTTC. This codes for CASSLGGGVIRETQYF.

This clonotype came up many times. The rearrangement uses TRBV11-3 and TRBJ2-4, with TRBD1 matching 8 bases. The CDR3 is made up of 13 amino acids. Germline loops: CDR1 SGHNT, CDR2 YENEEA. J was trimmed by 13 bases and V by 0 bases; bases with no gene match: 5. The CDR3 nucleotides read TGTGCCAGCAGCTTAGAGACAGGGGCCAAGCAGTACTTC. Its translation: CASSLETGAKQYF. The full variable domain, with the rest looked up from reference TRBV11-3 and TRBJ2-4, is EAGVVQSPRYKIIEKKQPVAFWCNPISGHNTLYWYLQNLGQGPELLIRYENEEAVDDSQLPKDRFSAERLKGVDSTLKIQPAELGDSAVYLCASSLETGAKQYFGAGTRLSVL.

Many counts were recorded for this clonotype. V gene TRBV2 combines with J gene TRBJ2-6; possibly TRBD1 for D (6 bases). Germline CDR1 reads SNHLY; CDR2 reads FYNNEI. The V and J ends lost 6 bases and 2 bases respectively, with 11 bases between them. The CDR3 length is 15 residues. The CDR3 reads CASRSQGTGANVLTF. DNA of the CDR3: TGTGCCAGCAGATCCCAGGGGACTGGGGCCAACGTCCTGACTTTC. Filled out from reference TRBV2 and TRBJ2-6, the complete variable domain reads EPEVTQTPSHQVTQMGQEVILRCVPISNHLYFYWYRQILGQKVEFLVSFYNNEISEKSEIFDDQFSVERPDGSNFTLKIRSTKLEDSAMYFCASRSQGTGANVLTFGAGSRLTVL.

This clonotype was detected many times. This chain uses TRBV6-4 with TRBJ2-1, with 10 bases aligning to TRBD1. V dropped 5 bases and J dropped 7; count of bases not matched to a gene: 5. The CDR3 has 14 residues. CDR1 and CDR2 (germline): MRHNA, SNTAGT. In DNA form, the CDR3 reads TGTGCCAGCAGTTTTCGGACAGGGGGTAATGAGCAGTTCTTC. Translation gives CASSFRTGGNEQFF.

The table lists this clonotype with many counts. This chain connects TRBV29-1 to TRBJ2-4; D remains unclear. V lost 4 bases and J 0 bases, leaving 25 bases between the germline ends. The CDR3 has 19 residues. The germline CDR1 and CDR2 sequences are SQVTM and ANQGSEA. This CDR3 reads CSVVVQLISPSIAKNIQYF. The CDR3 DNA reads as TGCAGCGTTGTCGTCCAGCTAATATCCCCGAGTATAGCCAAAAACATTCAGTACTTC.

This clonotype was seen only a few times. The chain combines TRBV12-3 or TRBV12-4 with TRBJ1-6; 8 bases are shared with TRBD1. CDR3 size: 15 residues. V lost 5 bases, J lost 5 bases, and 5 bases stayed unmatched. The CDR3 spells CASSGTGRHNSPLHF. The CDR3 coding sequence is TGTGCCAGCAGTGGGACAGGCCGCCATAATTCACCCCTCCACTTT.

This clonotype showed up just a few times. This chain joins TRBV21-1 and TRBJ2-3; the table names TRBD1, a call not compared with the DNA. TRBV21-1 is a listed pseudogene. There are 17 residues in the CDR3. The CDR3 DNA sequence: TGTGCCAGCAGCATGAGGACGACAGGGGCAGGGACAGATACGCAGTATTTT. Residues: CASSMRTTGAGTDTQYF.

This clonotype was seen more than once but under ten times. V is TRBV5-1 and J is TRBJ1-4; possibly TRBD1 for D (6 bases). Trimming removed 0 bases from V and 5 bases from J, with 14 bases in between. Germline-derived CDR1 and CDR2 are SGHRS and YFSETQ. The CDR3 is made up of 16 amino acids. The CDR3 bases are TGCGCCAGCAGCTTGGGATACAGGGAGGCGAATGAAAAACTGTTTTTT. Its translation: CASSLGYREANEKLFF.

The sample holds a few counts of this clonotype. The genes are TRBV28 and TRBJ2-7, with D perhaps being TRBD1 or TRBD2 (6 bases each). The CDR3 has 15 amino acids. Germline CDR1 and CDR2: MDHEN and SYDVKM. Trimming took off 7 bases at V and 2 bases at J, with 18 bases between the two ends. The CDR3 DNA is TGTGCCAGCACTCGTTACGGCGGGGACACCTACGAGCAGTACTTC. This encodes CASTRYGGDTYEQYF.

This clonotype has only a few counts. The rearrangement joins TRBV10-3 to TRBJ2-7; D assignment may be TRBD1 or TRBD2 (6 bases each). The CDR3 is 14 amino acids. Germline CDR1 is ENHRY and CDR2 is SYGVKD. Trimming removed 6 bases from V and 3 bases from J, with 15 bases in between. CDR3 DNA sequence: TGTGCCATCAGATCTAGCGAGGGGGACTACGAGCAGTACTTC. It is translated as CAIRSSEGDYEQYF.

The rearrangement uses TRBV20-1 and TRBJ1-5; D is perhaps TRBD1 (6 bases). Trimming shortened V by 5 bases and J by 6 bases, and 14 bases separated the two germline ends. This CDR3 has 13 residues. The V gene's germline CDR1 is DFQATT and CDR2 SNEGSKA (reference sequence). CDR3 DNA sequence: TGCAGTGCTGGGAGGGGGGCGGGTCAGCCCCAGCATTTT. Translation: CSAGRGAGQPQHF.

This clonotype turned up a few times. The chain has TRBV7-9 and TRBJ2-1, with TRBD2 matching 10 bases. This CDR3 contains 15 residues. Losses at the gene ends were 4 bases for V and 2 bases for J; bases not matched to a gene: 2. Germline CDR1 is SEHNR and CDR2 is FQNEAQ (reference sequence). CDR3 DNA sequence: TGTGCCAGCAGCTATCTAGCGGGAGCCTACAATGAGCAGTTCTTC. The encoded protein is CASSYLAGAYNEQFF. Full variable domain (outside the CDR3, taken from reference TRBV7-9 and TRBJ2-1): DTGVSQNPRHKITKRGQNVTFRCDPISEHNRLYWYRQTLGQGPEFLTYFQNEAQLEKSRLLSDRFSAERPKGSFSTLEIQRTEQGDSAMYLCASSYLAGAYNEQFFGPGTRLTVL.

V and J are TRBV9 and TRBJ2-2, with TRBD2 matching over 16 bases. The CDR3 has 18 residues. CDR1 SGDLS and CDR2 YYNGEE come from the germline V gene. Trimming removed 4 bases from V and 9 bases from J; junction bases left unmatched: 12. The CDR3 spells CASSPLTGTSGRARELFF. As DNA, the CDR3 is TGTGCCAGCAGCCCACTCACCGGGACTAGCGGGAGGGCCAGGGAGCTGTTTTTT.

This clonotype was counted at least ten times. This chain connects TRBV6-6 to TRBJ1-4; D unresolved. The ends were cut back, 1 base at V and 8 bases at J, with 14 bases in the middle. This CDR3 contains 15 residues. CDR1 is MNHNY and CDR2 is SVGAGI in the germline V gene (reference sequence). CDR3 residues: CASSYLGRSAEKLFF. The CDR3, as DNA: TGTGCCAGCAGTTACTTAGGGCGCAGCGCCGAAAAACTGTTTTTT.

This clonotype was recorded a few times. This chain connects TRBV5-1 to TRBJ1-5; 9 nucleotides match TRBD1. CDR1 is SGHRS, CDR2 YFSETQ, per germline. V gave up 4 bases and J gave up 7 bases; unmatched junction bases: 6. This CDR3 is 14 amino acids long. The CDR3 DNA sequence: TGCGCCAGCAGCGACGGGACAGGGAGACAGCCCCAGCATTTT. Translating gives CASSDGTGRQPQHF.

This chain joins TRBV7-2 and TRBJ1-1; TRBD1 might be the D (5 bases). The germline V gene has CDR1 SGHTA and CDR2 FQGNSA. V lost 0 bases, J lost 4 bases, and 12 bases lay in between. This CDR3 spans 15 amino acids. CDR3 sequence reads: CASSLAPQDITEAFF. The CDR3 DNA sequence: TGTGCCAGCAGCTTAGCCCCGCAGGACATCACTGAAGCTTTCTTT.

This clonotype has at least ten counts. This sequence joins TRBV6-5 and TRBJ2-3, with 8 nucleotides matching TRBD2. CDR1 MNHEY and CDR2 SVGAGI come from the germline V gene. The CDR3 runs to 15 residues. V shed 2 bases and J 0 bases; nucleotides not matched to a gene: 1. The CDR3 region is CASSYASGSTDTQYF. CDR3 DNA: TGTGCCAGCAGTTACGCTAGCGGGAGCACAGATACGCAGTATTTT.

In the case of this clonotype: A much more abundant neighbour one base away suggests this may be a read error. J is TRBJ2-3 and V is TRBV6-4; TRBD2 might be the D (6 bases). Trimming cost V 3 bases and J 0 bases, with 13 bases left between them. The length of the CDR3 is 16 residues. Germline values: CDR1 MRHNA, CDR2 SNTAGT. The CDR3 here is CASSDTGTRSTDTQYF. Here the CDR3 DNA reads TGTGCCAGCAGTGATACCGGGACTCGAAGCACAGATACGCAGTATTTT.